This TCR beta chain was sequenced for a study of control samples from healthy donors and cancer patients. V was pared by 4 bases and J by 4 bases, with 4 bases between. Germline assignment: CDR1 MNHEY and CDR2 SVGEGT. The CDR3 contains 11 residues. The table came from immunoSEQ multiplex PCR; TCRdb's copy has only in-frame clones and leaves some out. This sample has fewer than 200,000 clones; over 85% occur once, and the top ten carry about 1.4%. As regards this clone: At the DNA level, this CDR3 is encoded by other sequences in the same sample as well.

This clonotype was obtained from a young man in good health. Specimen: blood. The chain has TRBV6-2 or TRBV6-3 and TRBJ2-5, with D unresolved. The CDR3 loop is CASSLRETQYF. The DNA of the CDR3 is TGTGCCAGCAGTTTAAGAGAGACCCAGTACTTC.